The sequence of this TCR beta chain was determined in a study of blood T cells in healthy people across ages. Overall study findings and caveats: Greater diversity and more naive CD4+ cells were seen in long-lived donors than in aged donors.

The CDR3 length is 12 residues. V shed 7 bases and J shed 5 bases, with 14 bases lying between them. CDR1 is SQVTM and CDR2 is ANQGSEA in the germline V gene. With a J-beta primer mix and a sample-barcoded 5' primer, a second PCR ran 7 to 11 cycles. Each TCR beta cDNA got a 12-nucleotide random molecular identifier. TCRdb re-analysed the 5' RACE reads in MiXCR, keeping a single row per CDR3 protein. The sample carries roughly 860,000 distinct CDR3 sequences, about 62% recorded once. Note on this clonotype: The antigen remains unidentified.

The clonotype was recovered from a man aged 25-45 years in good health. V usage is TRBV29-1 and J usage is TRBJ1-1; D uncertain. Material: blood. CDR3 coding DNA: TGCAGCGGTGGTGAAAGATGGACTGAAGCTTTCTTT. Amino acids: CSGGERWTEAFF.